Only one count was recorded for the clone carrying this TCR beta chain. Assay: immunoSEQ multiplex PCR; the TCRdb copy retains only in-frame clones and omits some. Of just under 45,000 clones in the sample, more than 70% were seen once. The record originates from a study of PD-L1 blockade in urothelial cancer. Study at large: Bladder-origin urothelial cancer in males described most of the roughly 30 patients. A median of approximately 150,000 T cells was found in the blood samples.

Trimming removed 7 bases at V and 7 bases at J, with 16 bases between. The CDR3 is made up of 13 amino acids. Germline values: CDR1 WSHSY, CDR2 SAAADI. The sequence was collected from a woman aged 55-75 years with urothelial cancer. The input for sequencing was PBMCs, taken around atezolizumab (anti-PD-L1) treatment. The chain is built from TRBV10-2 and TRBJ1-2; D not resolved. This CDR3 is CASILATGVGYTF. The CDR3 DNA follows: TGCGCCAGCATTTTAGCGACTGGGGTTGGCTACACCTTC.